This TCR beta chain was retrieved from a study of OX40 agonist ivuxolimab in advanced cancers. Turning to the study itself: Every patient in dose escalation had hepatocellular carcinoma, melanoma, renal cell or head and neck cancer. Study observations and caveats: Researchers report that CD8+ T cells had, on average, more expanded clones than CD4+.

Libraries were prepared by immunoSEQ multiplex PCR; TCRdb keeps only in-frame clonotypes and omits some of them. The table includes about 79,000 clones, around 91% detected once. Systemic immunosuppression or autoimmune disease history was grounds to exclude patients. Concerning this clone: The antigen is unknown.

The length of the CDR3 is 12 residues. Trimming removed 3 bases at V and 8 bases at J, with 10 bases between. CDR1 is LNHDA, CDR2 SQIVND, per germline (reference sequence). V is TRBV19 and J is TRBJ1-1; D perhaps matches TRBD1 (6 bases). This sample comprised CD4+ or CD8+ T cells sorted from blood, obtained in a trial of the OX40 agonist ivuxolimab. The source is an adult with an advanced solid tumor such as melanoma, head and neck, liver or kidney cancer. The CDR3 reads CASSIPGAEAFF. The DNA for the CDR3 is TGTGCCAGTAGTATTCCGGGGGCCGAAGCTTTCTTT.